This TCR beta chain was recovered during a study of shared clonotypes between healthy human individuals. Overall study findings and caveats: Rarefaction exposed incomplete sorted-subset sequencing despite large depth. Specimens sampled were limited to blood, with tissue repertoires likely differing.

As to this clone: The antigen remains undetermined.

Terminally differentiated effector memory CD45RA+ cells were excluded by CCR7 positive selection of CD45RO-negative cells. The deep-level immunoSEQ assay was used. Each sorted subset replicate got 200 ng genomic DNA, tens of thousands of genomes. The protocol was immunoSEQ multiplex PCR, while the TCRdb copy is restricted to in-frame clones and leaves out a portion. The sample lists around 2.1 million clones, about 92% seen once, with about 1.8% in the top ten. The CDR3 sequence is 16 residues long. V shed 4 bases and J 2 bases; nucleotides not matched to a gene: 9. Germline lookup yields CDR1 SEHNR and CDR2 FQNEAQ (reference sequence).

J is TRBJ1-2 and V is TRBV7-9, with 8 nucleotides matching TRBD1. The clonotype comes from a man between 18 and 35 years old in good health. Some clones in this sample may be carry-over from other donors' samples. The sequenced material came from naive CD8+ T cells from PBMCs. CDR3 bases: TGTGCCAGCAGCTCAAAACGGACAGGGATCAACTATGGCTACACCTTC. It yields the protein CASSSKRTGINYGYTF.